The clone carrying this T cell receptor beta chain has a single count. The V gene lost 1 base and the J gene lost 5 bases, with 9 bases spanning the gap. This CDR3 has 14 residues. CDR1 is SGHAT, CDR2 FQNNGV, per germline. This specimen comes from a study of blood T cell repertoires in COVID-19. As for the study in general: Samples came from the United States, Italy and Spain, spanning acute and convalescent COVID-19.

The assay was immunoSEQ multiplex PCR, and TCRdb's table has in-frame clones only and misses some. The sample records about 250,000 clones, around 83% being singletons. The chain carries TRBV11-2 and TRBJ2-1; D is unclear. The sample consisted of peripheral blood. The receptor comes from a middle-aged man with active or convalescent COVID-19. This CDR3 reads CASSLGPQNNEQFF. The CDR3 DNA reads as TGTGCCAGCAGCTTAGGACCACAGAACAATGAGCAGTTCTTC.